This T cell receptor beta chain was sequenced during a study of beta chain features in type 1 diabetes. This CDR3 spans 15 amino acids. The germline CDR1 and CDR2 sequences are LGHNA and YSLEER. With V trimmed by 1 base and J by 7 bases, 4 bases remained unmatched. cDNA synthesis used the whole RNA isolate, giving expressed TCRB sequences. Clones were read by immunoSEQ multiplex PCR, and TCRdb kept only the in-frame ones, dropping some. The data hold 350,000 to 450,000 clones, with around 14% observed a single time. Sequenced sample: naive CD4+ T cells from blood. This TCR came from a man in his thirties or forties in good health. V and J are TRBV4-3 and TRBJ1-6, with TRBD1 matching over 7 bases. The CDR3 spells CASSQAAQGNSPLHF. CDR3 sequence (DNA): TGCGCCAGCAGCCAAGCCGCACAGGGGAATTCACCCCTCCACTTT.